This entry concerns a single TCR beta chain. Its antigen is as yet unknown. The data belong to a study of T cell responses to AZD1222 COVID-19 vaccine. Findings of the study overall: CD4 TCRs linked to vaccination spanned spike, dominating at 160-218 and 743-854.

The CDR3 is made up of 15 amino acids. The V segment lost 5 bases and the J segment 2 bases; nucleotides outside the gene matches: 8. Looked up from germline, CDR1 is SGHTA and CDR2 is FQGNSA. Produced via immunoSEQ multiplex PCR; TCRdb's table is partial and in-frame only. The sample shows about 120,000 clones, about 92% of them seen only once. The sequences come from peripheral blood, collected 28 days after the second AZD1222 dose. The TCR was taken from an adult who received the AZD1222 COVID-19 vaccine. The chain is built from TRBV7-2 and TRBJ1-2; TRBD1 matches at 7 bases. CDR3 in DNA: TGTGCCAGCAGCCCGCGACAGGGTACCAACTATGGCTACACCTTC. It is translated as CASSPRQGTNYGYTF.